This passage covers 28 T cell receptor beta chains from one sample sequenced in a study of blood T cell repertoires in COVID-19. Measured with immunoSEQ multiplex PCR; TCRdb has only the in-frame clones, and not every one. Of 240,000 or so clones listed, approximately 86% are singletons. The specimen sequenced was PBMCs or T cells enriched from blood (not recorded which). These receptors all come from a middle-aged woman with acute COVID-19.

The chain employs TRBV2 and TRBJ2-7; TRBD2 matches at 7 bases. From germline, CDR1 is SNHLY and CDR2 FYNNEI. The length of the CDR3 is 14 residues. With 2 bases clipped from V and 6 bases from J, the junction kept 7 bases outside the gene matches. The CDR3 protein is CASSEIGRRSEQYF. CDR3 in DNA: TGTGCCAGCAGTGAAATCGGGAGGAGAAGCGAGCAGTACTTC.

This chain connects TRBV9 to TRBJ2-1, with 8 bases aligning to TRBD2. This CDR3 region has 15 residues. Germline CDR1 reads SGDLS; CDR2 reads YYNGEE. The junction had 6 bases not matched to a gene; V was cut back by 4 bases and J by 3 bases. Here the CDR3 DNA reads TGTGCCAGCAGCCCCACTAGCGGTAACTACAATGAGCAGTTCTTC. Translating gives CASSPTSGNYNEQFF.

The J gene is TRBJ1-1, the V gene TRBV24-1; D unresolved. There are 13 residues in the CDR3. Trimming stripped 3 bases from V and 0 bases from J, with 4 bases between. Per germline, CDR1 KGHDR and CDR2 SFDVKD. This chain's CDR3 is CATSDAVNTEAFF. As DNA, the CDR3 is TGTGCCACCAGTGATGCAGTGAACACTGAAGCTTTCTTT.

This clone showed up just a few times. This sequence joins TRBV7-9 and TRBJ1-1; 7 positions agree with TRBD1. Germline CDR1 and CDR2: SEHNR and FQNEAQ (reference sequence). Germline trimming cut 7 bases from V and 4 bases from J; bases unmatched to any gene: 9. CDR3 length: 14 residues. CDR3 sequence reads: CASNAGGLITEAFF. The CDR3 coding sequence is TGTGCCAGCAATGCAGGGGGATTGATCACTGAAGCTTTCTTT.

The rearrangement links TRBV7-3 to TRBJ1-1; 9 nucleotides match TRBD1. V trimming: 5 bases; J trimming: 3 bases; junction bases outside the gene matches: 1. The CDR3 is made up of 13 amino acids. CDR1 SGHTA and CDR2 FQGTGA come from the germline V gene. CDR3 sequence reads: CASSRQGDTEAFF. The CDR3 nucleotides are TGTGCCAGCAGCCGACAGGGGGACACTGAAGCTTTCTTT.

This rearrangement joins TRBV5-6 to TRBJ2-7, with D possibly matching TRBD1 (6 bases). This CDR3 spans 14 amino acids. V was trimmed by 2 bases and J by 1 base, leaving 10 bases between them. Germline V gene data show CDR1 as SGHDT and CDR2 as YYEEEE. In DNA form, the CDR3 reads TGTGCCAGCAGCTTAGGACAGACATCCTACGAGCAGTACTTC. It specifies CASSLGQTSYEQYF.

CDR3 sequence (DNA): TGTGCCACTATTATCCGGGACAGGGGGCGAGATACGCAGTATTTT. It yields the protein CATIIRDRGRDTQYF. The gene calls are TRBV19 and TRBJ2-3; 12 bases fit TRBD1. The CDR3 extends over 15 amino acids. The germline CDR1 and CDR2 sequences are LNHDA and SQIVND (reference sequence). V trimming: 10 bases; J trimming: 5 bases; junction bases outside the gene matches: 10.

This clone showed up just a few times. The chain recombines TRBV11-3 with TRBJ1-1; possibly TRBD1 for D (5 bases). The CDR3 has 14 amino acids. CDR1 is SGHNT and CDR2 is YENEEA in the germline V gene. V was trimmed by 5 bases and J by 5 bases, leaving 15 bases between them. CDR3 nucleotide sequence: TGTGCCAGCAGCCCGCGACAGTCTGGGACTGAAGCTTTCTTT. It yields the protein CASSPRQSGTEAFF.

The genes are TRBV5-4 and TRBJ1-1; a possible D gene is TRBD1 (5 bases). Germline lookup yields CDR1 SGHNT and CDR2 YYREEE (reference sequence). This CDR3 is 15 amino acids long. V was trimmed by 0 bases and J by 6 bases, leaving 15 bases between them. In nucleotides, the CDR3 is TGTGCCAGCAGCTTGGGTGGTTCTTGGGGGGCTGAAGCTTTCTTT. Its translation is CASSLGGSWGAEAFF.

The CDR3, as DNA: TGTGCCAGCAGCTTGGCCGCCAGTCTCTACGAGCAGTACTTC. Protein product: CASSLAASLYEQYF. V usage is TRBV5-5 and J usage is TRBJ2-7, with D hard to call. V lost 0 bases and J 3 bases, leaving 10 bases between the germline ends. Germline loops: CDR1 SGHKS, CDR2 YYEKEE (reference sequence). The CDR3 spans 14 residues.

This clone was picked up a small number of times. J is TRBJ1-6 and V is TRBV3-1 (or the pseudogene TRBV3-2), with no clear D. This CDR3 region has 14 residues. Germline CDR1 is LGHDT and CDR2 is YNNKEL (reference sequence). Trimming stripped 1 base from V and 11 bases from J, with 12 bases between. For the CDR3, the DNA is TGTGCCAGCAGCCAAGTTCGTTCGGTGACACCCCTCCACTTT. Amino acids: CASSQVRSVTPLHF.

The CDR3 loop reads CASSTGQGLNYGYTF. The CDR3 DNA is TGTGCCAGTAGTACCGGACAGGGACTCAACTATGGCTACACCTTC. The chain has TRBV19 and TRBJ1-2, with 8 bases aligning to TRBD1. Per germline, CDR1 LNHDA and CDR2 SQIVND (reference sequence). There are 15 residues in the CDR3. Trimming took 4 bases from V and 2 from J; bases not matched to a gene: 6.

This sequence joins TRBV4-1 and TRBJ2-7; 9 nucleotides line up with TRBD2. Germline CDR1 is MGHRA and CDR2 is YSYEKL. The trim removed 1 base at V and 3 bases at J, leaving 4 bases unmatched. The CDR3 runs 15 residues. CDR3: CASSQASGTSYEQYF. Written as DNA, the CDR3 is TGCGCCAGCAGCCAAGCTAGCGGGACTAGCTACGAGCAGTACTTC.

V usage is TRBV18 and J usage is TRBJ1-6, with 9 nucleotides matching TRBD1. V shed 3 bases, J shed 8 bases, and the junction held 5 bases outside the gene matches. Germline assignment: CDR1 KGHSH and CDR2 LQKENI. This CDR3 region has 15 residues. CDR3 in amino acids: CASSPRDRVYSPLHF. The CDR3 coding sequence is TGTGCCAGCTCACCTCGGGACAGGGTTTATTCACCCCTCCACTTT.

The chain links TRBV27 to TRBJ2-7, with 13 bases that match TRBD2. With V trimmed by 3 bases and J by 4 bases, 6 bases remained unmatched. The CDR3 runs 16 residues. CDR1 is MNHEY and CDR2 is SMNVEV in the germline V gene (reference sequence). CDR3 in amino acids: CASSLGLAGTRYEQYF. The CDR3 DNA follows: TGTGCCAGCAGTTTGGGACTAGCGGGAACTCGGTACGAGCAGTACTTC.

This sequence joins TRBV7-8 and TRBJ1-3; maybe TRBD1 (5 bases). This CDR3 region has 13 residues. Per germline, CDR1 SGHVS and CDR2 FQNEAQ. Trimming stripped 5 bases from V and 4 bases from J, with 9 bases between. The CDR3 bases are TGTGCCAGCAGCCAGAACAGGGGAAACACCATATATTTT. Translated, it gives CASSQNRGNTIYF.

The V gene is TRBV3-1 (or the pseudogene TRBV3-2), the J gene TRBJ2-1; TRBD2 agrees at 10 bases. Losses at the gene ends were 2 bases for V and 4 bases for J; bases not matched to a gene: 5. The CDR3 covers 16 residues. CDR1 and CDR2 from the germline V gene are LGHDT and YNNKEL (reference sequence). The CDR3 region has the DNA TGTGCCAGCAGCCAACCTAGCGGGGGTAAATACAATGAGCAGTTCTTC. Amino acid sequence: CASSQPSGGKYNEQFF.

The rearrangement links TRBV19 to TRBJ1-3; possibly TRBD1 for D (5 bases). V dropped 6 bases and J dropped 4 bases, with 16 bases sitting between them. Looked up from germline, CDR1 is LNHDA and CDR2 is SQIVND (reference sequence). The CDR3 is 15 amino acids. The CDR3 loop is CASRINGPGGNTIYF. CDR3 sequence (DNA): TGTGCCAGTAGGATCAACGGGCCAGGGGGAAACACCATATATTTT.

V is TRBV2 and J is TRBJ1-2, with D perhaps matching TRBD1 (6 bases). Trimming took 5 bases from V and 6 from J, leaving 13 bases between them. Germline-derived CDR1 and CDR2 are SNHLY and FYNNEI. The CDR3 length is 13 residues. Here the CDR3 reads CASSRQELNGYTF. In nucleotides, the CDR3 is TGTGCCAGCAGTAGACAGGAACTCAATGGCTACACCTTC.

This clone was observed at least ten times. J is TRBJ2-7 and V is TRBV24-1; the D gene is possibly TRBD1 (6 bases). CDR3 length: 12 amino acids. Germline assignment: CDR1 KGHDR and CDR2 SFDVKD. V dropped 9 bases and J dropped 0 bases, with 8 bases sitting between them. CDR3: CATSDSSYEQYF. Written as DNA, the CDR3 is TGTGCCACCTCGGACAGCTCCTACGAGCAGTACTTC.

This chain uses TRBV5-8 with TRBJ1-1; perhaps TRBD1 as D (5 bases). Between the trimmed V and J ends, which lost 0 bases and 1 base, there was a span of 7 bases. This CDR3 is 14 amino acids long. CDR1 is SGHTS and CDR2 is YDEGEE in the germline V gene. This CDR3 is CASSLVQGNTEAFF. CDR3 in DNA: TGTGCCAGCAGCTTGGTCCAGGGGAACACTGAAGCTTTCTTT.

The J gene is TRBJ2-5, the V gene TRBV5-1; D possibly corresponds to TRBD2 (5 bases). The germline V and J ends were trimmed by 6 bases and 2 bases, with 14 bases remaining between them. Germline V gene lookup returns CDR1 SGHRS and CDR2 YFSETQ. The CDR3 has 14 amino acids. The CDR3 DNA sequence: TGCGCCAGCAAGAGTGAAGCGGCTCAAGAGACCCAGTACTTC. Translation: CASKSEAAQETQYF.

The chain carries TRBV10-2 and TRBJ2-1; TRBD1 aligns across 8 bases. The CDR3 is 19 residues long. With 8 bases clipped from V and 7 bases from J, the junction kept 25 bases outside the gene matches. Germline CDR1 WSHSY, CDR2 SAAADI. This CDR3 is CASQTGGKTRVRVANEQFF. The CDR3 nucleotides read TGCGCCAGCCAAACAGGGGGGAAGACTAGGGTACGGGTAGCTAATGAGCAGTTCTTC.

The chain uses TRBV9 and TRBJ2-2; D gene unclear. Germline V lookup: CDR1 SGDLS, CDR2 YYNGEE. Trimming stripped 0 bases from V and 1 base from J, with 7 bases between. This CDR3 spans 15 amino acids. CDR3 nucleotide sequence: TGTGCCAGCAGCGTAGTTGCGATGAACACCGGGGAGCTGTTTTTT. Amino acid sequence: CASSVVAMNTGELFF.

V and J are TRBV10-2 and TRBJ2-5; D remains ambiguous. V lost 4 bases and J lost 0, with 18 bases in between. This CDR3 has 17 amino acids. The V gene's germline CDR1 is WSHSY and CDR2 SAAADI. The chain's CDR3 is CASSVLITTVYQETQYF. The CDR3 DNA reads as TGCGCCAGCAGTGTTTTAATTACTACTGTGTACCAAGAGACCCAGTACTTC.

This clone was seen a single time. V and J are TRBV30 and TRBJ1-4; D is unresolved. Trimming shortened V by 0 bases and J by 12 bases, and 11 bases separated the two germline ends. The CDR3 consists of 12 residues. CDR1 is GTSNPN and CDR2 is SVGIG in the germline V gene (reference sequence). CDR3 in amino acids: CAWSVRSFELFF. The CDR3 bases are TGTGCCTGGAGTGTCCGGTCCTTCGAACTGTTTTTT. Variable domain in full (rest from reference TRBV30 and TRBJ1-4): SQTIHQWPATLVQPVGSPLSLECTVEGTSNPNLYWYRQAAGRGLQLLFYSVGIGQISSEVPQNLSASRPQDRQFILSSKKLLLSDSGFYLCAWSVRSFELFFGSGTQLSVL.

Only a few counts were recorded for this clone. In DNA, the CDR3 is TGTGCCAGCAGTTTCGCCAGAACCTACGAGCAGTACTTC. Amino acids: CASSFARTYEQYF. This chain uses TRBV6-5 with TRBJ2-7; D ambiguous. The CDR3 consists of 13 residues. The germline V and J ends were trimmed by 4 bases and 2 bases, with 9 bases remaining between them. Germline assignment: CDR1 MNHEY and CDR2 SVGAGI.

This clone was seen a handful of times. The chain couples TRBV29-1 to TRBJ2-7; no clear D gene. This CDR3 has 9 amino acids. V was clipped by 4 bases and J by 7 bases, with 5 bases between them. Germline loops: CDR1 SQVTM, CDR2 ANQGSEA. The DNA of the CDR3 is TGCAGCGTTGTTAGTGAGCAGTACTTC. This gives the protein CSVVSEQYF.